The sequence of this T cell receptor (beta chain) was determined in a study of cytomegalovirus exposure and HLA in healthy donors. Only a few counts were recorded for this clone. Its target is unknown. PCR amplification relied on 60 Vbeta primers (plus 13 Jbeta primers). Assay used: immunoSEQ multiplex PCR; TCRdb lists only in-frame clones, some missing. Of under 200,000 clones listed, 80% to 90% are singletons. The V segment lost 6 bases and the J segment 4 bases; nucleotides outside the gene matches: 3. This CDR3 is built from 12 residues. Looked up from germline, CDR1 is SGHVS and CDR2 is FQNEAQ. Overall study findings and caveats: An observed cluster of highly shared sequence variants was recorded as a likely sequencing artifact.

This chain joins TRBV7-8 and TRBJ2-7; 7 nucleotides line up with TRBD2. The sample consisted of PBMCs. This clonotype was obtained from a young man in good health and CMV-seropositive. The CDR3 loop reads CASRMGGYEQYF. The CDR3 DNA follows: TGTGCCAGCAGAATGGGGGGGTACGAGCAGTACTTC.